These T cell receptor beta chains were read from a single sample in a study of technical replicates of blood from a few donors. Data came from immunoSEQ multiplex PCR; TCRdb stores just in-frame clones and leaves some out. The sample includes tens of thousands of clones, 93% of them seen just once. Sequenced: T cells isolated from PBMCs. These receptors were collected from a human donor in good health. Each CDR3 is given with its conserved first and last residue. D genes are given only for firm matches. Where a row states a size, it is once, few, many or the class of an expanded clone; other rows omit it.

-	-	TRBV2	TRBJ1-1	TGTGCCAGCAGTGATAACAGCCGGAACACTGAAGCTTTCTTT	CASSDNSRNTEAFF
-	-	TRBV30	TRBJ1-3	TGTGCCTACACCACGGGAGGAAACACCATATATTTT	CAYTTGGNTIYF
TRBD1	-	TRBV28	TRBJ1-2	TGTGCCAGCAGCCGTGGGACAGTTATTAACTATGGCTACACCTTC	CASSRGTVINYGYTF
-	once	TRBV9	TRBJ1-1	TGTGCCAGCAGCCTCGGACAGAACACTGAAGCTTTCTTT	CASSLGQNTEAFF
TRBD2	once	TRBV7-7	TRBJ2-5	TGTGCTAGCGGTGGGGGACTACAAGAGACCCAGTACTTC	CASGGGLQETQYF
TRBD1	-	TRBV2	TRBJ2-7	TGTGCCAAGGGACAGGGGGGAGGGTACGAGCAGTACTTC	CAKGQGGGYEQYF
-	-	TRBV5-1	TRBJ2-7	TGCGCCAGCAGCTTGAACGGACAGCCTTTGGGGTACGAGCAGTACTTC	CASSLNGQPLGYEQYF
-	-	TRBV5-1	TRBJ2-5	TGCGCCAGCAGCTTGCGGGTCCAAGAGACCCAGTACTTC	CASSLRVQETQYF
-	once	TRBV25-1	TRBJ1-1	TGTGCCAGCAGTGAACTGGGCCCCACTGAAGCTTTCTTT	CASSELGPTEAFF
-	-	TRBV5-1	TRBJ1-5	TGCGCCAGCAGCATCAGACGGGACGACGAACGGGAGCTAAATCAGCCCCAGCATTTT	CASSIRRDDERELNQPQHF
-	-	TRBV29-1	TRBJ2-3	TGCAGCGTTGAAAGATTCGGGGTTAGCACAGATACGCAGTATTTT	CSVERFGVSTDTQYF
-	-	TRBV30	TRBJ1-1	TGTGCCTGGATAAGCACAGGGAGTTTAGGGGCTTTCTTT	CAWISTGSLGAFF
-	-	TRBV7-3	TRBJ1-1	TGTGCCAGCAGCTTAGGGAGCAACACTGAAGCTTTCTTT	CASSLGSNTEAFF
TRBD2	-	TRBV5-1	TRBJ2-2	TGCGCCAGCAGCTCGGACCTCCAAGGGAGGGCCTTGACCGGGGAGCTGTTTTTT	CASSSDLQGRALTGELFF
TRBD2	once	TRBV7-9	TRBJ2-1	TGTGCCAGCAGCTTTTCGGGGGGTCTGGATGAGCAGTTCTTC	CASSFSGGLDEQFF
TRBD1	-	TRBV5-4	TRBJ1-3	TGTGCCAGCAGCTACAAGACCGGGACAGGTGCTGGAAACACCATATATTTT	CASSYKTGTGAGNTIYF
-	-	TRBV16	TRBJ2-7	TGTGCCAGCAGCCACAGGGAGGCCTCCTACGAGCAGTACTTC	CASSHREASYEQYF
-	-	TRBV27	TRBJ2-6	TGTGCCAGCAGTTTTCTCGCGCCCTCTGGGGCCAACGTCCTGACTTTC	CASSFLAPSGANVLTF
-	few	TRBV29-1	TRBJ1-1	TGCAGCGTAACATGGAACACTGAAGCTTTCTTT	CSVTWNTEAFF
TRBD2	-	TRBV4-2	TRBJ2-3	TGTGCCAGCAGCCAAGATACTAGCGGGGGGACAGATACGCAGTATTTT	CASSQDTSGGTDTQYF
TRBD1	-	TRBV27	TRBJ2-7	TGTGCCAGCAGTCCGGAACCGACAGGGAACGAGCAGTACTTC	CASSPEPTGNEQYF
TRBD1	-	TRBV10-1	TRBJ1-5	TGCGCCAGCAGTGCCACCTCGACAGGGTCGAAATCAAACCCCAATCAGCCCCAGCATTTT	CASSATSTGSKSNPNQPQHF
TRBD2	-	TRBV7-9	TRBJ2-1	TGTGCCAGCAGCGCCCCGGGACTAGCGGGAGTAAGTGAGCAGTTCTTC	CASSAPGLAGVSEQFF
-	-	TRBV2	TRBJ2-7	TGTGCCAGCAGTGAATGGGGGACAACGCAACAGTACTTC	CASSEWGTTQQYF
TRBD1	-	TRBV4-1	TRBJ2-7	TGCGCCAGCAGCCAAGGAGACAGGGAAACCAAGCAGTACTTC	CASSQGDRETKQYF
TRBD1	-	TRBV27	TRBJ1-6	TGTGCCAGCAGAATGACAGGGAGCTCCTATAATTCACCCCTCCACTTT	CASRMTGSSYNSPLHF
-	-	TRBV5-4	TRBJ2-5	TGTGCCAGCAGCCAAGGGAGTACGGAGACCCAGTACTTC	CASSQGSTETQYF
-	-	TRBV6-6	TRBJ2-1	TGTGCCAGCAGTTACTCGACTTCGATTTCCTACAATGAGCAGTTCTTC	CASSYSTSISYNEQFF
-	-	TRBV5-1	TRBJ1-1	TGCGCCAGCAGCTTGGGGCAGGGTGTCACTGAAGCTTTCTTT	CASSLGQGVTEAFF
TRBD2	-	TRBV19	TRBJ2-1	TGTGCCAGTAGTCCAGTAGCGGGAGCTTCCTACAATGAGCAGTTCTTC	CASSPVAGASYNEQFF
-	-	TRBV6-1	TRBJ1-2	TGTGCCAGCAGTGAGGGCCCAGGAATCAACTATGGCTACACCTTC	CASSEGPGINYGYTF
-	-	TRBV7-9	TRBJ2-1	TGTGCCAGCAGCTTAGGTGGACACCCTCGCTACAATGAGCAGTTCTTC	CASSLGGHPRYNEQFF
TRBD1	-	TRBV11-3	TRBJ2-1	TGTGCCAGCAGCTTCGTTGGACAGGGGGCGCTGGATGAGCAGTTCTTC	CASSFVGQGALDEQFF
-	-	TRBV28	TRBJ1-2	TGTGCCAGCAGCCAACGGGACACAAACTATGGCTACACCTTC	CASSQRDTNYGYTF
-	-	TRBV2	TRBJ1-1	TGTGCCAGCAGCCTGGGTGTAGAGGTGAACACTGAAGCTTTCTTT	CASSLGVEVNTEAFF
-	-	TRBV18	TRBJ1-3	TGTGCCAGCTCGGGGGGTTCTGGAAACACCATATATTTT	CASSGGSGNTIYF
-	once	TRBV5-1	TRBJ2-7	TGCGCCAGCAGCTTGCGCCGGGGTTCCTACGAGCAGTACTTC	CASSLRRGSYEQYF
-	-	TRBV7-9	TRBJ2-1	TGTGCCAGCTTTGGGGGGGGCGAGCAGTTCTTC	CASFGGGEQFF
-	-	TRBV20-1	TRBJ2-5	TGCAGTGCTCCCGTTGAGACCCAGTACTTC	CSAPVETQYF
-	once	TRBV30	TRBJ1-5	TGTGCCTGGAGTGTCAGGAGCAATCAGCCCCAGCATTTT	CAWSVRSNQPQHF
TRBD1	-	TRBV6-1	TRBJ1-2	TGTGCCAGCAGTCAGGACAGGACCCCCTATGGCTACACCTTC	CASSQDRTPYGYTF
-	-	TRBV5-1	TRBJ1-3	TGCGCCAGCAGCCTAGACAGCGGAAACACCATATATTTT	CASSLDSGNTIYF
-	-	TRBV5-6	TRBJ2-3	TGTGCCAGCAGCTCCAGGGGAACAACAGATACGCAGTATTTT	CASSSRGTTDTQYF
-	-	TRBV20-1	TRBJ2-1	TGCAGTGCTAGAGCCCGGAATGAGCAGTTCTTC	CSARARNEQFF
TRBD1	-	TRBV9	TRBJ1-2	TGTGCCAGCAGCGCTTGGACAGGGACCTATGGCTACACCTTC	CASSAWTGTYGYTF
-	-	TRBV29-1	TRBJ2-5	TGCAGCGTTGCGGGAGATACCCTACAAGAGACCCAGTACTTC	CSVAGDTLQETQYF
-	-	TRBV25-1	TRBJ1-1	TGTGCCAGCAGTGAGGGGGGAGGGGGGAGGACTGAAGCTTTCTTT	CASSEGGGGRTEAFF
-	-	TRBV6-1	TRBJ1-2	TGTGCCAGCAGTGAAGAGAACCAGGGGAGAGGCTACACCTTC	CASSEENQGRGYTF
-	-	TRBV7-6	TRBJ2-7	TGTGCCAGCAGCTCTTTTAGAGAGGGTACAGTGAGCTCCTACGAGCAGTACTTC	CASSSFREGTVSSYEQYF
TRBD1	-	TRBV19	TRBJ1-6	TGTGCCAGTAGCCTAGGCGTCGACAGGGGGCTTCCCTATTCACCCCTCCACTTT	CASSLGVDRGLPYSPLHF
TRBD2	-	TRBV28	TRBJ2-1	TGTGCCAGCAGTTTATGGAGCGGGAGCTCTATGGATGAGCAGTTCTTC	CASSLWSGSSMDEQFF
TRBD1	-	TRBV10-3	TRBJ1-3	TGTGCCACTACAGGGGCCCTCTCTGGAAACACCATATATTTT	CATTGALSGNTIYF
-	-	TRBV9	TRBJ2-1	TGTGCCAGCAGCTACAACATCGACAATGAGCAGTTCTTC	CASSYNIDNEQFF
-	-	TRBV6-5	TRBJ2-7	TGTGCCAGCAGGGCCTGGAGTGAGGCCTACGAGCAGTACTTC	CASRAWSEAYEQYF
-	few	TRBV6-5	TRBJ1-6	TGTGCCAGCCGACAGCAAGTAAATTCACCCCTCCACTTT	CASRQQVNSPLHF
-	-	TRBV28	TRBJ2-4	TGTGCCAGCAGTATAGGACTTCTACTGGATTTAGCCAAAAACATTCAGTACTTC	CASSIGLLLDLAKNIQYF
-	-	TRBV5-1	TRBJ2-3	TGCGCCAGCAGCTGGACTGAAACAGATACGCAGTATTTT	CASSWTETDTQYF
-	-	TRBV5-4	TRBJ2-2	TGTGCCAGCAGCTCTTTAATAGCGTCCGGGGACACCGGGGAGCTGTTTTTT	CASSSLIASGDTGELFF
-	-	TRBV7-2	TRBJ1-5	TGTGCCAGCAGCTTAGTGGCCAGGCCCCAGCATTTT	CASSLVARPQHF
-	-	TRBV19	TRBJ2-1	TGTGCCAGGTCATGTCCCGACGTAGGGGTTGCTCAGGATGAGCAGTTCTTC	CARSCPDVGVAQDEQFF